This note documents a single T cell receptor beta chain sequence. The data are from a study of T cell repertoires in ileal Crohn's disease. Study-wide background: About half received postoperative treatment, around twelve with thiopurines and 15 to 20 anti-TNF.

Adults with ileal or ileocolonic Crohn's disease and an indication for resection were eligible. Looked up from germline, CDR1 is SGHRS and CDR2 is YFSETQ. The CDR3 has 13 amino acids. Between the trimmed V and J ends, which lost 6 bases and 9 bases, there was a span of 18 bases. Per sample, approximately 550 nanograms of biopsy DNA were TCRB immunosequenced. The data were produced by immunoSEQ multiplex PCR, yet TCRdb's version contains in-frame clones alone and is incomplete. This table has 16,000 or so clones, about 90% appearing once. The chain joins TRBV5-1 to TRBJ2-5; D possibly corresponds to TRBD2 (6 bases). The sequence was obtained from an adult with Crohn's disease. Input material: ileal tissue. CDR3 nucleotide sequence: TGCGCCAGCATGGGTGGGCCAGGAGGGGCCCAGTACTTC. Its translation is CASMGGPGGAQYF.